This T cell receptor (beta chain) was captured by sequencing in a study of CD8+CD57+ T cells in acquired aplastic anemia. Study details: An average of roughly 2.9 ug of DNA was obtained from sorted CD4+ and CD8+ cells. CD4+ reads averaged around 10 million in healthy donors.

This clonotype has just a few counts. Its antigen is still unknown. Genomic DNA served as template for TCR beta VDJ and CDR3 profiling. Each CDR3 protein gets one entry after TCRdb re-called the reads with MiXCR. The sample lists around 140,000 distinct CDR3 sequences; around two fifths were seen once. Study observations and caveats: The number of CD8+ CDR3 sequences shared by patients and controls was around 30. Patients and controls had CD8+ Simpson's diversity values that were not significantly distinct.

The CDR3 totals 14 residues. V gave up 2 bases and J gave up 2 bases, with 10 bases separating them. Looked up from germline, CDR1 is GTSNPN and CDR2 is SVGIG (reference sequence). The chain has TRBV30 and TRBJ1-3; D is undetermined. What was sequenced was sorted CD4+, CD8+, or CD8+CD57+ T cells (not recorded which) from PBMCs. The origin of this receptor is a human donor in good health, serving as a control. CDR3 DNA sequence: TGTGCCTGGAGTATAGGGTTTACTGGAAACACCATATATTTT. Amino acid sequence: CAWSIGFTGNTIYF.